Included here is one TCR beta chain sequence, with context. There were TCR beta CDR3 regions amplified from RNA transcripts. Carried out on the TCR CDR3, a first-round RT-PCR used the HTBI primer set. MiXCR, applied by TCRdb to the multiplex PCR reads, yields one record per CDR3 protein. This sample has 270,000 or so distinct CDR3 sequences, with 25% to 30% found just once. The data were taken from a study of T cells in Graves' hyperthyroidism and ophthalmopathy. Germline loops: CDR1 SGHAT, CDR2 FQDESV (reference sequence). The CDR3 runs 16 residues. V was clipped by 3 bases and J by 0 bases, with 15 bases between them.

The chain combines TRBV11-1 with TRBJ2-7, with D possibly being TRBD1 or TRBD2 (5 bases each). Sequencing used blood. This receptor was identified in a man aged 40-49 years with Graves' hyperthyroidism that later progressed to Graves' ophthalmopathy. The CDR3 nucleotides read TGTGCCAGCAGCTTCGACCGGGACGGACGCTCCTACGAGCAGTACTTC. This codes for CASSFDRDGRSYEQYF.